This T cell receptor beta chain was documented in a study of tumor-infiltrating lymphocytes in oesophageal squamous cell carcinoma. Comment on this clonotype: One junction end disagrees with the germline gene, perhaps due to a read error.

TCRdb itself ran the PCR reads through MiXCR, one entry per CDR3 protein. The sample includes 18,000 or so distinct CDR3 sequences, around 40% of them seen just once. The clonotype was recovered from a male donor with esophageal squamous cell carcinoma. The sample comprised esophageal tumor tissue.

In DNA form, the CDR3 reads TGTGCCAGCAGCGATTCTCAGTCCGGGCGTTCACCCCTCCACTTC. It is translated as CASSDSQSGRSPLHF. The genes are TRBV5-6 and TRBJ2-5; D not resolved. CDR1 SGHDT and CDR2 YYEEEE come from the germline V gene. The CDR3 is 15 amino acids.